Shown below are 3 T cell receptor beta chains from a single sample sequenced in a study of blood T cells in healthy people across ages. A sample-barcoded 5' primer and a J-beta primer mix were used in a second PCR of about 7 to 12 cycles. One entry per CDR3 protein results from TCRdb running MiXCR on the 5' RACE reads. The sample has more than 650,000 distinct CDR3 sequences, 22% seen once. The sequencing input was blood. The source of these receptors is a man aged 65 to 85 in good health.

This sequence joins TRBV12-3 or TRBV12-4 and TRBJ2-1; 9 bases line up with TRBD2. CDR3 length: 16 amino acids. V shed 3 bases and J 1 base; nucleotides not matched to a gene: 4. In DNA form, the CDR3 reads TGTGCCAGCAGTTTTAAGGCGGGGGGGTCCTACAATGAGCAGTTCTTC. Its protein is CASSFKAGGSYNEQFF.

This clonotype was seen only a few times. Relative to the germline gene, one junction end is altered; a read error may explain this. V usage is TRBV5-5 and J usage is TRBJ2-1; 8 positions match TRBD1. CDR3 length equals 14 residues. Germline V gene data show CDR1 as SGHKS and CDR2 as YYEKEE (reference sequence). This CDR3 reads CANSLDRVYNEQFF. The CDR3 DNA is TGTGCCAACAGCTTGGACAGGGTTTACAATGAGCAGTTCTTC. Full variable domain (remainder filled in from reference TRBV5-5 and TRBJ2-1): DAGVTQSPTHLIKTRGQQVTLRCSPISGHKSVSWYQQVLGQGPQFIFQYYEKEERGRGNFPDRFSARQFPNYSSELNVNALLLGDSALYLCANSLDRVYNEQFFGPGTRLTVL.

This chain joins TRBV10-3 and TRBJ2-1; possibly TRBD2 for D (5 bases). The V gene's germline CDR1 is ENHRY and CDR2 SYGVKD. V was pared by 7 bases and J by 3 bases, with 13 bases between. This CDR3 region has 14 residues. The CDR3: CAIMDRGLYNEQFF. CDR3 nucleotides: TGTGCCATCATGGATCGCGGGCTCTACAATGAGCAGTTCTTC.